These 28 T cell receptor beta chains originate from one sample sequenced in a study of beta chain features in type 1 diabetes. Sequenced material consisted of expressed TCRB transcripts (all of the isolated RNA was reverse transcribed). TCRdb's table, derived via immunoSEQ multiplex PCR, lists solely in-frame clones and lacks some. This sample has 300,000 or so clones; around an eighth occur once, and the top ten carry roughly 0.015%. Whole-study results and caveats: TCRB CDR3 length was moderately but significantly reduced in all four CD4+ subsets of Type 1 diabetes patients.

These receptors' antigens are unknown. Sequenced material: naive CD4+ T cells from blood. The receptors here all came from a young woman with type 1 diabetes.

This clone was found a few times. The chain combines TRBV28 with TRBJ2-2; D is unresolved. V lost 4 bases and J 5 bases, leaving 11 bases between the germline ends. This CDR3 has 14 amino acids. Germline CDR1 reads MDHEN; CDR2 reads SYDVKM. The CDR3 bases are TGTGCCAGCAGTTCCGATCTAGTTACCGGGGAGCTGTTTTTT. Protein: CASSSDLVTGELFF.

The chain joins TRBV19 to TRBJ1-2, with D hard to call. Germline V gene lookup returns CDR1 LNHDA and CDR2 SQIVND (reference sequence). V was trimmed by 5 bases and J by 7 bases, leaving 11 bases between them. The CDR3 has 12 amino acids. The CDR3 reads CASSQVLGGYTF. For the CDR3, the DNA is TGTGCCAGTAGTCAGGTTCTGGGTGGCTACACCTTC.

The chain carries TRBV5-4 and TRBJ2-5; weak D call: TRBD2 (6 bases). V was pared by 6 bases and J by 7 bases, with 19 bases between. This CDR3 has 14 residues. Germline V CDR1 and CDR2: SGHNT, YYREEE (reference sequence). CDR3 amino acids: CASNQGLQPGTQYF. The CDR3 bases are TGTGCCAGCAACCAAGGACTACAGCCAGGGACCCAGTACTTC. Filled out from reference TRBV5-4 and TRBJ2-5, the complete variable domain reads ETGVTQSPTHLIKTRGQQVTLRCSSQSGHNTVSWYQQALGQGPQFIFQYYREEENGRGNFPPRFSGLQFPNYSSELNVNALELDDSALYLCASNQGLQPGTQYFGPGTRLLVL.

This clone was recorded a few times. The chain employs TRBV4-2 and TRBJ2-1; TRBD1 might be the D (6 bases). The CDR3 sequence is 16 residues long. The germline V gene encodes CDR1 LGHNA and CDR2 YNFKEQ. Trimming took off 0 bases at V and 3 bases at J, with 12 bases between the two ends. The CDR3 region is CASSQDLNRDYNEQFF. CDR3 in DNA: TGTGCCAGCAGCCAAGATCTGAACAGGGACTACAATGAGCAGTTCTTC.

The rearrangement joins TRBV7-2 to TRBJ2-2, with 8 positions matching TRBD1. Germline V CDR1 and CDR2: SGHTA, FQGNSA. The CDR3 extends over 15 amino acids. V lost 3 bases and J lost 4; bases outside the gene matches: 4. The CDR3 here is CASSFQGALTGELFF. DNA of the CDR3: TGTGCCAGCAGCTTTCAGGGGGCCCTCACCGGGGAGCTGTTTTTT.

The J gene is TRBJ2-7, the V gene TRBV21-1; no check of the table's D call, TRBD1, against the DNA was made. TRBV21-1 has pseudogene status. The CDR3 spans 15 residues. CDR3 sequence reads: CASSKDLTGKNEQYV. In nucleotides, the CDR3 is TGTGCCAGCAGCAAAGATTTGACAGGGAAAAACGAGCAGTACGTC.

This clone showed up just a few times. The chain recombines TRBV5-4 with TRBJ1-2; TRBD1 matches at 8 bases. The ends lost 3 bases at V and 6 bases at J; junction bases unmatched: 7. This CDR3 contains 14 residues. Germline V gene data show CDR1 as SGHNT and CDR2 as YYREEE (reference sequence). For the CDR3, the DNA is TGTGCCAGCAGCTGGACAGGGTTCGGGGATGGCTACACCTTC. Translating gives CASSWTGFGDGYTF.

This clone was seen a single time. The chain links TRBV18 to TRBJ2-1, with 7 positions matching TRBD1. The CDR3 has 16 amino acids. The ends lost 6 bases at V and 0 bases at J; junction bases unmatched: 8. The germline V gene has CDR1 KGHSH and CDR2 LQKENI. CDR3 residues: CASSPRQGVSYNEQFF. The CDR3 DNA is TGTGCCAGCTCCCCAAGACAGGGTGTCTCCTACAATGAGCAGTTCTTC.

Only a few counts were recorded for this clone. J is TRBJ2-7 and V is TRBV27, with 7 bases identical to TRBD2. Germline V gene lookup returns CDR1 MNHEY and CDR2 SMNVEV (reference sequence). There are 14 residues in the CDR3. The J segment lost 2 bases and the V segment lost 2 bases, leaving 3 bases of the junction unmatched. The DNA of the CDR3 is TGTGCCAGCAGTTTAAGGGAGGGAGCCTACGAGCAGTACTTC. Protein product: CASSLREGAYEQYF.

There are a few counts of this clone. The V and J genes are TRBV6-6 and TRBJ2-7, with D perhaps matching TRBD2 (6 bases). In germline, CDR1 is MNHNY, CDR2 SVGAGI (reference sequence). Trimming removed 6 bases from V and 1 base from J, with 16 bases in between. The CDR3 runs 15 residues. CDR3 region: CASRYRDSLSYEQYV. Here the CDR3 DNA reads TGTGCCAGCAGATACCGGGACTCCTTGTCCTACGAGCAGTACGTC.

The chain combines TRBV2 with TRBJ2-3, with a weak D call TRBD2 (5 bases). CDR1 is SNHLY, CDR2 FYNNEI, per germline. The CDR3 contains 18 residues. Trimming removed 7 bases from V and 6 bases from J, with 29 bases in between. CDR3 nucleotides: TGTGCCAGCAAGAAAATCGAGGGCGGATACACAGATACGGATACGCAGTATTTT. Encoded protein: CASKKIEGGYTDTDTQYF.

This clone was counted only a few times. J is TRBJ2-3 and V is TRBV30; D may be TRBD2 (5 bases). Germline V lookup: CDR1 GTSNPN, CDR2 SVGIG (reference sequence). This CDR3 contains 11 residues. With 5 bases removed from V and 4 bases from J, the gap between germline ends came to 7 bases. The CDR3 DNA reads as TGTGCCTGGGCCGGGGCAGATACGCAGTATTTT. Residues: CAWAGADTQYF.

The V and J genes are TRBV27 and TRBJ2-1, with 14 bases lining up with TRBD2. In germline, CDR1 is MNHEY, CDR2 SMNVEV (reference sequence). Trimming took 5 bases from V and 6 from J; bases not matched to a gene: 9. The CDR3 contains 17 residues. The CDR3 region is CASSKRTSGRIGNEQFF. As DNA, the CDR3 is TGTGCCAGCAGTAAACGGACTAGCGGGAGGATAGGCAATGAGCAGTTCTTC.

The gene calls are TRBV7-2 and TRBJ2-1; D is perhaps TRBD2 (6 bases). CDR3 size: 14 residues. Germline V CDR1 and CDR2: SGHTA, FQGNSA. V lost 3 bases and J lost 4, with 10 bases in between. The CDR3 loop reads CASSFGREYNEQFF. CDR3 coding DNA: TGTGCCAGCAGCTTTGGACGGGAGTACAATGAGCAGTTCTTC.

V usage is TRBV18 and J usage is TRBJ2-1; 10 nucleotides align to TRBD1. Looked up from germline, CDR1 is KGHSH and CDR2 is LQKENI. J was trimmed by 6 bases and V by 3 bases; bases with no gene match: 14. This CDR3 has 18 amino acids. CDR3 in amino acids: CASSPISPGQGSPNEQFF. The CDR3 DNA sequence: TGTGCCAGCTCACCTATCTCCCCGGGACAGGGGTCTCCCAATGAGCAGTTCTTC.

This chain connects TRBV6-5 to TRBJ2-7; D possibly corresponds to TRBD2 (5 bases). Germline V gene data show CDR1 as MNHEY and CDR2 as SVGAGI. Trimming took off 3 bases at V and 6 bases at J, with 21 bases between the two ends. This CDR3 is built from 16 residues. As DNA, the CDR3 is TGTGCCAGCAGTTATATGGGCTCTAGAGCGGCAAGCGAGCAGTACTTC. Its translation: CASSYMGSRAASEQYF.

This clone was observed a few times. The chain uses TRBV6-5 and TRBJ2-5; 13 bases fit TRBD2. The J call may be mistaken, given a closer DNA end match to TRBJ2-7. The CDR3 runs 15 residues. Germline loops: CDR1 MNHEY, CDR2 SVGAGI. The DNA of the CDR3 is TGTGCCAGCAGTTACAGACTAGCGGGGGGCTACGAGCAGTACTTC. Translating gives CASSYRLAGGYEQYF.

This clone was counted between two and nine times. The DNA of the CDR3 is TGTGCCAGCAGTGGCGGGAGGGCCTCCTACAATGAGCAGTTCTTC. Its translation: CASSGGRASYNEQFF. This sequence joins TRBV7-3 and TRBJ2-1; TRBD2 agrees at 9 bases. The length of the CDR3 is 15 residues. Unmatched junction bases numbered 3, after V lost 6 bases and J lost 0 bases. Per germline, CDR1 SGHTA and CDR2 FQGTGA. The full variable domain, in which reference TRBV7-3 and TRBJ2-1 provide the parts outside the CDR3, is GAGVSQTPSNKVTEKGKYVELRCDPISGHTALYWYRQSLGQGPEFLIYFQGTGAADDSGLPNDRFFAVRPEGSVSTLKIQRTERGDSAVYLCASSGGRASYNEQFFGPGTRLTVL.

This clone has more than one count but fewer than ten. The chain is built from TRBV27 and TRBJ2-5, with 12 nucleotides matching TRBD2. V trimming: 5 bases; J trimming: 3 bases; junction bases outside the gene matches: 4. Per the germline V gene, CDR1 is MNHEY and CDR2 is SMNVEV (reference sequence). The CDR3 sequence is 15 residues long. The CDR3 sequence: CASSSGLAGKETQYF. The CDR3 DNA sequence: TGTGCCAGCAGTAGCGGACTAGCGGGAAAAGAGACCCAGTACTTC.

This clone was seen more than once but under ten times. V is TRBV30 and J is TRBJ1-4, with D unclear. V was cut by 5 bases and J by 0 bases, with 7 bases left in between. Germline V gene sequence: CDR1 GTSNPN, CDR2 SVGIG (reference sequence). The CDR3 extends over 13 amino acids. The CDR3 reads CAWQAATNEKLFF. CDR3 sequence (DNA): TGTGCCTGGCAAGCTGCAACTAATGAAAAACTGTTTTTT.

The V gene is TRBV30, the J gene TRBJ1-1; D uncertain. Trimming stripped 2 bases from V and 4 bases from J, with 8 bases between. CDR3 length equals 12 residues. From germline, CDR1 is GTSNPN and CDR2 SVGIG (reference sequence). CDR3 sequence: CAWSMRATEAFF. In DNA, the CDR3 is TGTGCCTGGAGTATGAGGGCCACTGAAGCTTTCTTT.

This chain joins TRBV7-3 and TRBJ2-1; 12 bases are shared with TRBD2. Trimming at V came to 4 bases and at J to 7 bases, leaving 11 bases not matched to a gene. The CDR3 totals 17 residues. The germline V gene encodes CDR1 SGHTA and CDR2 FQGTGA. CDR3 bases: TGTGCCAGCAGCTCCTCGGGACTAGCGGGCCCTAGAAATGAGCAGTTCTTC. Amino acids: CASSSSGLAGPRNEQFF.

This clone has a handful of counts. The rearrangement links TRBV18 to TRBJ2-2; D gene unclear. CDR3 length: 14 amino acids. Per the germline V gene, CDR1 is KGHSH and CDR2 is LQKENI. V was cut by 4 bases and J by 5 bases, with 11 bases left in between. In DNA, the CDR3 is TGTGCCAGCTCACAGACCAGGAATACCGGGGAGCTGTTTTTT. Translating gives CASSQTRNTGELFF. Looking up the rest from reference TRBV18 and TRBJ2-2 gives the full variable domain: NAGVMQNPRHLVRRRGQEARLRCSPMKGHSHVYWYRQLPEEGLKFMVYLQKENIIDESGMPKERFSAEFPKEGPSILRIQQVVRGDSAAYFCASSQTRNTGELFFGEGSRLTVL.

As to this clone: The same CDR3 also results from other DNA sequences found in this sample. This chain links TRBV30 with TRBJ2-7; TRBD2 might be the D (5 bases). CDR1 is GTSNPN and CDR2 is SVGIG in the germline V gene (reference sequence). The CDR3 is 14 residues long. Trimming stripped 0 bases from V and 1 base from J, with 10 bases between. Here the CDR3 reads CAWSVGLSSYEQYF. CDR3 nucleotide sequence: TGTGCCTGGAGTGTAGGACTCTCATCCTACGAGCAGTACTTC.

This clone was counted only a few times. The CDR3 sequence is CASSLLAGTQYF. The CDR3 nucleotides are TGTGCCAGCAGCTTACTAGCGGGGACCCAGTACTTC. The chain carries TRBV13 and TRBJ2-5; 8 bases agree with TRBD2. This CDR3 is built from 12 residues. V trimming: 2 bases; J trimming: 7 bases; junction bases outside the gene matches: 0. Germline CDR1 is PRHDT and CDR2 is FYEKMQ (reference sequence).

This clone has a handful of counts. This chain uses TRBV28 with TRBJ2-7; 9 bases match TRBD1. Unmatched junction bases numbered 8, after V lost 7 bases and J lost 1 base. The CDR3 spans 15 residues. Germline V gives CDR1 MDHEN, CDR2 SYDVKM. CDR3 DNA: TGTGCCAGCATCACCGCCGGGACAGGGTCCTACGAGCAGTACTTC. It codes for CASITAGTGSYEQYF.

This clone was seen a few times. The rearrangement joins TRBV5-4 to TRBJ2-7; possibly TRBD1 for D (6 bases). The V end was cut by 2 bases, the J end by 1 base, with 10 bases between. The CDR3 covers 14 residues. Germline V gives CDR1 SGHNT, CDR2 YYREEE (reference sequence). In DNA form, the CDR3 reads TGTGCCAGCAGCTTACTAGGGGGATCCTACGAGCAGTACGTC. It translates to CASSLLGGSYEQYV.

The J gene is TRBJ2-3, the V gene TRBV7-2, with TRBD1 matching 8 bases. Germline V gene data show CDR1 as SGHTA and CDR2 as FQGNSA. The CDR3 sequence is 13 residues long. The junction had 4 bases not matched to a gene; V was cut back by 8 bases and J by 3 bases. In nucleotides, the CDR3 is TGTGCCAGCGGGACAGGTCCGACAGATACGCAGTATTTT. This translates into CASGTGPTDTQYF.